This entry describes one TCR beta chain. Its antigen is undetermined. The data were obtained in a study of CD8 T cells in Susac syndrome. Study-wide results and limits: Acknowledgment was made by the study that its TCR sequencing and HLA analysis involved a relatively small number of individuals.

Random hexamers primed reverse transcription of about 0.45 to 1 ug RNA. Via MiXCR, TCRdb re-called the immunoSEQ multiplex PCR reads, giving one row per CDR3 protein. This table has some 300,000 distinct CDR3 sequences, about nine tenths appearing once. CDR3 length equals 13 residues. The germline V gene encodes CDR1 MNHNS and CDR2 SASEGT. The ends were cut back, 2 bases at V and 4 bases at J, with 6 bases in the middle. This chain links TRBV6-1 with TRBJ1-5; no clear D. Sequenced sample: CD8+ T cells from PBMCs. This TCR derives from a human donor with multiple sclerosis. In DNA form, the CDR3 reads TGTGCCAGCAGTGAATCTCATAATCAGCCCCAGCATTTT. Its protein product is CASSESHNQPQHF.